This T cell receptor (beta chain) is from a study of T cell repertoires in cytomegalovirus infection. About the study: Public TCR beta signatures indicated both CMV infection and matching HLA type. Points from the study as a whole: Clonotypes of TCR beta that were HLA-C-restricted and CMV-specific dominated the ex vivo response.

Details on this clonotype: Its specificity is not known.

Using its own MiXCR run on the reads, TCRdb lists one record per CDR3 protein. The sample contains some 800,000 distinct CDR3 sequences, roughly 28% of which appear only once. Trimming removed 4 bases from V and 0 bases from J, with 7 bases in between. The CDR3 is 13 residues long. The rearrangement links TRBV12-3 or TRBV12-4 to TRBJ2-7; D remains unclear. The sequencing here drew on cultured CD8+ T cells from PBMCs, taken from culture after CMV antigen stimulation. This TCR came from a human donor in good health (CMV status not recorded). Some clones in this sample may be carry-over from other donors' samples. CDR3 sequence: CASSSVSSYEQYF. The CDR3 bases are TGTGCCAGCAGTTCAGTCAGCTCCTACGAGCAGTACTTC.